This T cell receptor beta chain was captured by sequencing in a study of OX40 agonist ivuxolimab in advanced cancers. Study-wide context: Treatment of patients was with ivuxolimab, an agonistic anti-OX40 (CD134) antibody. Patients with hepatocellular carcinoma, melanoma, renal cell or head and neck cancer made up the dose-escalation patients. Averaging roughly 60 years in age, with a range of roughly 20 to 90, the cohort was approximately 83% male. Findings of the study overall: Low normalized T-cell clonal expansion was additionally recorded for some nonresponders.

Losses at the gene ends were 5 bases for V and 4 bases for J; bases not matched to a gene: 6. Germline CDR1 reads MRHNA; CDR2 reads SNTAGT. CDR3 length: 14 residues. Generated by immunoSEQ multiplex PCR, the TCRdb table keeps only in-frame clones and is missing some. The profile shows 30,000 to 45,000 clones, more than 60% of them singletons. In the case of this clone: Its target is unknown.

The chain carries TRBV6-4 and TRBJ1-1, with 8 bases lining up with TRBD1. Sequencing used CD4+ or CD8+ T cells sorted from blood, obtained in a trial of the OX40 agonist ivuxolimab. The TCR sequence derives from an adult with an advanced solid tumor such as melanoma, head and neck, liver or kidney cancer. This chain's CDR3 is CASSMDREGTEAFF. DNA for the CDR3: TGTGCCAGCAGTATGGACAGGGAGGGCACTGAAGCTTTCTTT.